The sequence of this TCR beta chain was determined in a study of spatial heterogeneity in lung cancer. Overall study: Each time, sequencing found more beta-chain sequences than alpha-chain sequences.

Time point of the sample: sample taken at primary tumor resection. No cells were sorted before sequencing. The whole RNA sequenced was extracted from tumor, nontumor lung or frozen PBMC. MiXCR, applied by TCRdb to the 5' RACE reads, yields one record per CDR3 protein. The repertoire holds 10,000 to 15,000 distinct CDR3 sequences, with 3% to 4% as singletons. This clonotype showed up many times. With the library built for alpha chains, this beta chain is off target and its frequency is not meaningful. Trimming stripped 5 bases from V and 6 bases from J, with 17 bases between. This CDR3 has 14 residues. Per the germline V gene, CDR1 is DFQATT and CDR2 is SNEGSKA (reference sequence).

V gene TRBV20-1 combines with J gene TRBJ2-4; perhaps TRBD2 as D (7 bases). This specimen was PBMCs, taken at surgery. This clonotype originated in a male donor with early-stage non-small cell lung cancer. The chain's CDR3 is CSAPTGGWGNIQYF. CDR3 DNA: TGCAGTGCTCCAACGGGGGGCTGGGGAAACATTCAGTACTTC.